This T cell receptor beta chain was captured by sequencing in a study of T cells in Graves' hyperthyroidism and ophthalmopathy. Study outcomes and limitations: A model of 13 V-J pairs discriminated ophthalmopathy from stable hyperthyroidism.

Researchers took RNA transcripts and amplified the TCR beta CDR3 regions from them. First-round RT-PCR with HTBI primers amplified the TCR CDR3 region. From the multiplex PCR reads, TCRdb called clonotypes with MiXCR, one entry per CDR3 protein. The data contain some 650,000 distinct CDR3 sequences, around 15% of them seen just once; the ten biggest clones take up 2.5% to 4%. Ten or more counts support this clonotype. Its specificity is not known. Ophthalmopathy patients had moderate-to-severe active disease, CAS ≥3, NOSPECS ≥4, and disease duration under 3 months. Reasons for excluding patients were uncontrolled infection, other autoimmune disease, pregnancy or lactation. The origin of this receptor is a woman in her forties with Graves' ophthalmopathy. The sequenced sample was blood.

The CDR3 DNA reads TGCAGTGCTAGCGTAACCATTCAGGATACGCAGTATTTT. Amino acids: CSASVTIQDTQYF. The rearrangement joins TRBV20-1 to TRBJ2-3; D is undetermined. V gave up 3 bases and J gave up 6 bases, with 13 bases separating them. This CDR3 has 13 residues. Germline V gene data show CDR1 as DFQATT and CDR2 as SNEGSKA (reference sequence).